Sequencing of this TCR beta chain was carried out in a study of blood T cells in healthy people across ages. Study observations and caveats: There were more naive CD4+ cells and higher diversity in long-lived donors than in aged donors.

This CDR3 spans 17 amino acids. In germline, CDR1 is SNHLY, CDR2 FYNNEI. A few counts support this clonotype. The antigen remains unidentified. A sample-barcoded 5' primer and a J-beta primer mix were used in a second PCR of about 7 to 12 cycles. A template-switch adaptor that had 12 random nucleotides put a tag on each cDNA molecule. Via MiXCR, TCRdb re-called the 5' RACE reads, giving one row per CDR3 protein. The data hold around 990,000 distinct CDR3 sequences, with less than 25% observed a single time. This sample was shared with a second study, whose subject was T cells of mothers and their children. As that study records: Clones that were microchimeric and persistent were not detected among T cells.

The source is a girl aged 2 to 10 in good health. Sequencing was carried out using blood. V gene TRBV2 combines with J gene TRBJ2-5, with TRBD1 matching 10 bases. TRBJ2-7 explains the end of the DNA better; the J call may be wrong. This chain's CDR3 is CASSEALRRTGGNEQYF. The CDR3, as DNA: TGTGCCAGCAGTGAAGCGCTTCGTAGGACAGGGGGGAACGAGCAGTACTTC.